The TCR beta chain described here comes from a study of OX40 agonist ivuxolimab in advanced cancers. Study-wide context: A diagnosis of hepatocellular carcinoma, melanoma, renal cell or head and neck cancer was present in dose-escalation patients. Previous treatment with anti-PD-1, anti-PD-L1 or anti-CTLA-4 therapy was allowed; 40% had received some. One patient with hepatocellular carcinoma and two with cutaneous melanoma, three in all, had partial responses.

Profiled with immunoSEQ multiplex PCR; TCRdb holds only in-frame clones, not every one. Here the sample spans under 85,000 clones, about nine tenths being singletons. The germline gives CDR1 GTSNPN, CDR2 SVGIG (reference sequence). The CDR3 is 13 amino acids. V dropped 3 bases and J dropped 1 base, with 4 bases sitting between them. The source material was CD4+ or CD8+ T cells sorted from blood, sampled in a trial of the OX40 agonist ivuxolimab. This clonotype originated in an adult with an advanced solid tumor such as melanoma, head and neck, liver or kidney cancer. V gene TRBV30 combines with J gene TRBJ2-6; unclear D gene. This CDR3 reads CAWRSSGANVLTF. CDR3 bases: TGTGCCTGGAGATCATCTGGGGCCAACGTCCTGACTTTC.